This entry lists 27 T cell receptor beta chains sequenced from one sample in a study of shared clonotypes between healthy human individuals. This table comes from immunoSEQ multiplex PCR, and its TCRdb copy is limited to in-frame clones, with some not included. The table records 2 million to 2.5 million clones, 85% to 95% of them present only once. The sequencing sample was made of naive CD4+ T cells from PBMCs. Subset meaning: CD45RA+ positively selected. These receptor sequences come from a man aged 18 to 29 in good health. Some clones in this sample may be carry-over from other donors' samples.

The CDR3 bases are TGTGCCATCAGTGACGGGACAGGGAGTCCTAACTATGGCTACACCTTC. Translation: CAISDGTGSPNYGYTF. The chain carries TRBV10-3 and TRBJ1-2, with 9 nucleotides matching TRBD1. CDR3 length: 16 amino acids. J gave up 0 bases and V 3 bases, and 5 bases lay outside the gene matches. CDR1 and CDR2 (germline): ENHRY, SYGVKD.

The chain joins TRBV7-3 to TRBJ2-5; D is undetermined. The germline V and J ends were trimmed by 3 bases and 8 bases, with 13 bases remaining between them. This CDR3 spans 13 amino acids. Germline CDR1 and CDR2: SGHTA and FQGTGA. CDR3 nucleotides: TGTGCCAGCAGCTTGAAGTCCCCCGGTACCCAGTACTTC. It codes for CASSLKSPGTQYF.

V usage is TRBV9 and J usage is TRBJ2-2, with D tentatively TRBD2 (6 bases). Germline loops: CDR1 SGDLS, CDR2 YYNGEE. The V end lost 0 bases, the J end lost 0 bases, and 9 bases lay between the germline ends. The CDR3 contains 16 residues. The CDR3 nucleotides are TGTGCCAGCAGCGTAGGACTAGACGCGAACACCGGGGAGCTGTTTTTT. Amino acids: CASSVGLDANTGELFF.

This clone was observed a single time. The chain has TRBV11-2 and TRBJ2-7; 7 bases map to TRBD1. Germline CDR1 SGHAT, CDR2 FQNNGV. Trimming took 5 bases from V and 0 from J; bases not matched to a gene: 4. This CDR3 spans 14 amino acids. The CDR3: CASSANRGSYEQYF. CDR3 DNA sequence: TGTGCCAGCAGCGCAAACAGGGGCTCCTACGAGCAGTACTTC.

The rearrangement links TRBV28 to TRBJ2-7, with a weak D call TRBD2 (6 bases). CDR3 length: 11 residues. Germline CDR1 is MDHEN and CDR2 is SYDVKM. V was cut by 7 bases and J by 12 bases, with 16 bases left in between. The CDR3 DNA is TGTGCCAGCACCTACGGGGGATCGGGGTACTTC. Protein product: CASTYGGSGYF.

This sequence joins TRBV19 and TRBJ1-1, with D perhaps matching TRBD1 (5 bases). V dropped 3 bases and J dropped 8 bases, with 13 bases sitting between them. Germline V gene lookup returns CDR1 LNHDA and CDR2 SQIVND (reference sequence). The CDR3 contains 13 residues. DNA of the CDR3: TGTGCCAGTAGTATGAGACAGTTGCGGGAAGCTTTCTTT. This codes for CASSMRQLREAFF. Full variable domain (rest looked up from reference TRBV19 and TRBJ1-1): DGGITQSPKYLFRKEGQNVTLSCEQNLNHDAMYWYRQDPGQGLRLIYYSQIVNDFQKGDIAEGYSVSREKKESFPLTVTSAQKNPTAFYLCASSMRQLREAFFGQGTRLTVV.

A single count supports this clone. The chain joins TRBV11-3 to TRBJ2-5; D unclear. The CDR3 totals 13 residues. The germline V gene encodes CDR1 SGHNT and CDR2 YENEEA. V was trimmed by 4 bases and J by 7 bases, leaving 13 bases between them. The CDR3 here is CASSSNVYGTQYF. DNA for the CDR3: TGTGCCAGCAGCTCCAATGTTTATGGGACCCAGTACTTC.

The rearrangement joins TRBV2 to TRBJ1-5; tentatively, D is TRBD1 (5 bases). V lost 8 bases, J lost 3 bases, and 11 bases lay in between. Germline CDR1 is SNHLY and CDR2 is FYNNEI. The CDR3 is 13 residues long. In DNA form, the CDR3 reads TGTGCCAGCTCCAGGGAGGACAATCAGCCCCAGCATTTT. Translation: CASSREDNQPQHF.

The V and J genes are TRBV5-1 and TRBJ2-2; 8 bases map to TRBD2. The CDR3 has 16 residues. Germline CDR1 and CDR2: SGHRS and YFSETQ. Trimming took 2 bases from V and 7 from J; bases not matched to a gene: 10. The CDR3 sequence: CASSLTSGLRIGELFF. CDR3 bases: TGCGCCAGCAGCTTAACTAGCGGTCTAAGGATCGGGGAGCTGTTTTTT.

The CDR3 here is CASSVTGQGATQYF. The CDR3 region has the DNA TGTGCCAGCAGCGTAACAGGACAGGGGGCGACCCAGTACTTC. The chain has TRBV9 and TRBJ2-5, with 11 bases lining up with TRBD1. The CDR3 has 14 amino acids. In germline, CDR1 is SGDLS, CDR2 YYNGEE. Trimming cost V 1 base and J 7 bases; bases outside gene matches: 3.

This rearrangement joins TRBV6-5 to TRBJ1-2; 8 positions match TRBD1. Looked up from germline, CDR1 is MNHEY and CDR2 is SVGAGI. Germline trimming cut 1 base from V and 8 bases from J; bases unmatched to any gene: 9. There are 15 residues in the CDR3. The CDR3 is CASSYLSRGLGGYTF. CDR3 nucleotides: TGTGCCAGCAGTTACTTGTCCAGGGGGCTCGGCGGCTACACCTTC.

CDR3 in amino acids: CASSFGQGFVQETQYF. CDR3 DNA: TGCGCCAGCAGCTTTGGACAGGGCTTTGTCCAAGAGACCCAGTACTTC. This chain joins TRBV5-1 and TRBJ2-5; 8 bases match TRBD1. V shed 2 bases and J 1 base; nucleotides not matched to a gene: 7. This CDR3 is 16 amino acids long. Germline CDR1 and CDR2: SGHRS and YFSETQ.

The chain employs TRBV7-2 and TRBJ2-7; D is uncertain. The CDR3 consists of 14 residues. Germline CDR1 reads SGHTA; CDR2 reads FQGNSA. Trimming took 5 bases from V and 3 from J, leaving 14 bases between them. The CDR3 is CASSPRYQNYEQYF. The CDR3, as DNA: TGTGCCAGCAGCCCAAGATACCAGAACTACGAGCAGTACTTC.

The chain combines TRBV11-1 with TRBJ2-3; 7 bases agree with TRBD2. The germline gives CDR1 SGHAT, CDR2 FQDESV (reference sequence). CDR3 length: 14 amino acids. V lost 3 bases, J lost 4 bases, and 4 bases stayed unmatched. This CDR3 reads CASSLGGRADTQYF. CDR3 in DNA: TGTGCCAGCAGCTTGGGAGGGAGGGCAGATACGCAGTATTTT.

The rearrangement uses TRBV4-3 and TRBJ2-1; either TRBD1 or TRBD2 may fit D (6 bases each). Germline V gene lookup returns CDR1 LGHNA and CDR2 YSLEER. There are 15 residues in the CDR3. The germline V and J ends were trimmed by 3 bases and 3 bases, with 12 bases remaining between them. CDR3 in DNA: TGCGCCAGCAGCCAGGGGGCGGGGAACTACAATGAGCAGTTCTTC. It is translated as CASSQGAGNYNEQFF.

V and J are TRBV28 and TRBJ2-5; 12 positions match TRBD2. Germline V gene data show CDR1 as MDHEN and CDR2 as SYDVKM. Losses at the gene ends were 6 bases for V and 5 bases for J; bases not matched to a gene: 10. The CDR3 is made up of 16 amino acids. In DNA, the CDR3 is TGTGCCAGCAGCATAAGACTAGCGGGAGTGGGTGAGACCCAGTACTTC. Translation gives CASSIRLAGVGETQYF.

V usage is TRBV27 and J usage is TRBJ2-1; the match to TRBD2 covers 12 bases. The germline gives CDR1 MNHEY, CDR2 SMNVEV (reference sequence). Unmatched junction bases numbered 9, after V lost 5 bases and J lost 1 base. This CDR3 comprises 18 residues. CDR3: CASSPLTSGSKSYNEQFF. The CDR3 DNA sequence: TGTGCCAGCAGTCCCCTGACTAGCGGGAGTAAATCCTACAATGAGCAGTTCTTC.

This clone was recorded once. The chain carries TRBV5-1 and TRBJ2-7, with a possible D match to TRBD2 (6 bases). Germline values: CDR1 SGHRS, CDR2 YFSETQ. The CDR3 loop spans 16 amino acids. Trimming took 6 bases from V and 1 from J, leaving 20 bases between them. The CDR3: CASTLRGGTPSYEQYF. The CDR3 DNA sequence: TGCGCCAGCACCCTGAGAGGTGGGACTCCATCCTACGAGCAGTACTTC.

This chain joins TRBV18 and TRBJ1-6; 7 nucleotides line up with TRBD1. Trimming at V came to 3 bases and at J to 9 bases, leaving 11 bases not matched to a gene. Looked up from germline, CDR1 is KGHSH and CDR2 is LQKENI. CDR3 size: 16 residues. CDR3 amino acids: CASSPGQVGAGSPLHF. CDR3 sequence (DNA): TGTGCCAGCTCACCCGGACAGGTCGGAGCGGGTTCACCCCTCCACTTT. The complete variable domain, with remaining parts taken from reference TRBV18 and TRBJ1-6, reads NAGVMQNPRHLVRRRGQEARLRCSPMKGHSHVYWYRQLPEEGLKFMVYLQKENIIDESGMPKERFSAEFPKEGPSILRIQQVVRGDSAAYFCASSPGQVGAGSPLHFGNGTRLTVT.

Comment on this clone: Other DNA sequences within the sample encode an identical CDR3. This chain links TRBV5-1 with TRBJ2-1; D is uncertain. The CDR3 contains 13 residues. The V gene lost 0 bases and the J gene lost 7 bases, with 8 bases spanning the gap. Per germline, CDR1 SGHRS and CDR2 YFSETQ. The CDR3 DNA reads as TGCGCCAGCAGCTTGGTAGTAAGTAATGAGCAGTTCTTC. Translated: CASSLVVSNEQFF.

V is TRBV11-1 and J is TRBJ2-1, with D maybe TRBD2 (6 bases). The CDR3 is 14 residues long. Germline-derived CDR1 and CDR2 are SGHAT and FQDESV (reference sequence). The V gene lost 3 bases and the J gene lost 8 bases, with 14 bases spanning the gap. CDR3 nucleotide sequence: TGTGCCAGCAGCTTTAGCGGTAAAAAGTATGAGCAGTTCTTC. It specifies CASSFSGKKYEQFF.

The V and J genes are TRBV28 and TRBJ1-4; no clear D. This CDR3 region has 15 residues. The V gene's germline CDR1 is MDHEN and CDR2 SYDVKM. V was clipped by 7 bases and J by 8 bases, with 20 bases between them. CDR3 residues: CASTPRGALGEKLFF. The CDR3 DNA sequence: TGTGCCAGCACTCCCCGCGGCGCGCTCGGGGAAAAACTGTTTTTT.

V is TRBV28 and J is TRBJ2-7, with TRBD1 as a possible D gene (5 bases). The CDR3 has 19 amino acids. Germline-derived CDR1 and CDR2 are MDHEN and SYDVKM. The V end lost 4 bases, the J end lost 0 bases, and 25 bases lay between the germline ends. The CDR3 coding sequence is TGTGCCAGCAGTTCCCCCTCCCTGGCCCCTTCTGACAGCTCCTACGAGCAGTACTTC. Residues: CASSSPSLAPSDSSYEQYF.

This chain connects TRBV5-1 to TRBJ1-4; D possibly corresponds to TRBD1 (6 bases). V lost 5 bases and J 7 bases, leaving 18 bases between the germline ends. This CDR3 spans 15 amino acids. Germline CDR1 and CDR2: SGHRS and YFSETQ. The CDR3 spells CASRREGGATEKLFF. The CDR3 nucleotides read TGCGCCAGCAGAAGAGAGGGGGGCGCGACTGAAAAACTGTTTTTT.

The rearrangement uses TRBV13 and TRBJ2-7; tentatively, D is TRBD1 or TRBD2 (7 bases each). V lost 0 bases and J lost 3, with 9 bases in between. Germline V gives CDR1 PRHDT, CDR2 FYEKMQ (reference sequence). The CDR3 loop spans 14 amino acids. The CDR3 region has the DNA TGTGCCAGCAGCTTAGGCAGGGGGGGCTACGAGCAGTACTTC. It is translated as CASSLGRGGYEQYF.

CDR3 DNA sequence: TGTGCCAGCAGCTTGGGCCAGGGGATAAAATTCTCGGAGACCCAGTACTTC. Amino acid sequence: CASSLGQGIKFSETQYF. The chain combines TRBV7-8 with TRBJ2-5; tentative D call: TRBD1 (6 bases). Germline CDR1 and CDR2: SGHVS and FQNEAQ. V lost 3 bases, J lost 5 bases, and 22 bases lay in between. The CDR3 runs 17 residues.

This clone was counted between two and nine times. The identical CDR3 is also encoded by other nucleotide sequences in the sample. V is TRBV19 and J is TRBJ1-5; 8 positions match TRBD1. Trimming at V came to 2 bases and at J to 3 bases, leaving 3 bases not matched to a gene. The CDR3 spans 15 residues. The germline CDR1 and CDR2 sequences are LNHDA and SQIVND (reference sequence). CDR3 nucleotides: TGTGCCAGTAGTATACGGACAGGGAACAATCAGCCCCAGCATTTT. This translates into CASSIRTGNNQPQHF.